A selection of T cell receptor beta chains follows, all from one sample in a study of T cells in Graves' hyperthyroidism and ophthalmopathy. From the multiplex PCR reads, TCRdb called clonotypes with MiXCR, one entry per CDR3 protein. The table shows hundreds of thousands of distinct CDR3 sequences, with roughly 46% occurring only once. Sequenced input: peripheral blood or thyroid tissue (not recorded which). The receptors stem from an adult man with Graves' disease, either hyperthyroidism or ophthalmopathy (not recorded which). The CDR3 runs from the conserved cysteine through the conserved F or W. The D gene is left open where the match is weak. Some rows mark clone size as missing; the rest say once, few, many or name a class of expanded clone.

D gene	clone size	V gene	J gene	CDR3 length	CDR3 protein	CDR3 DNA
-	many	TRBV7-6	TRBJ1-5	13	CASSLASDQPQHF	TGTGCCAGCAGCTTAGCAAGCGATCAGCCCCAGCATTTT
TRBD1	-	TRBV7-9	TRBJ1-6	18	CASSYRARGLGLDSPLHF	TGTGCCAGCAGTTACCGGGCCAGGGGGCTCGGGTTAGATTCACCCCTCCACTTT
-	-	TRBV29-1	TRBJ1-2	13	CSSEFQGAYGYTF	TGCAGCAGTGAGTTTCAGGGAGCCTATGGCTACACCTTC
-	-	TRBV7-2	TRBJ2-3	12	CASSFGRDTQYF	TGTGCCAGCAGCTTTGGACGGGATACGCAGTATTTT
-	-	TRBV25-1	TRBJ1-5	13	CASLGGVGQPQHF	TGTGCCAGCTTAGGGGGGGTTGGACAGCCCCAGCATTTT
TRBD1	many	TRBV25-1	TRBJ1-1	18	CASSERMDRGLRGTEAFF	TGTGCCAGCAGTGAACGTATGGACAGGGGGTTGAGAGGCACTGAAGCTTTCTTT
TRBD1	-	TRBV5-1	TRBJ1-2	16	CASSHGTGVDNYGYTF	TGCGCCAGCAGCCACGGGACAGGGGTAGACAACTATGGCTACACCTTC
TRBD1	few	TRBV2	TRBJ2-3	17	CASSERGTAKSTDTQYF	TGTGCCAGCAGTGAAAGGGGGACAGCTAAATCCACAGATACGCAGTATTTT
-	few	TRBV2	TRBJ1-1	15	CASSDLGRLNTEAFF	TGTGCCAGCAGTGACCTCGGACGGCTAAACACTGAAGCTTTCTTT
-	-	TRBV24-1	TRBJ1-2	13	CATSALSIAGYTF	TGTGCCACCAGTGCCCTGAGTATAGCGGGCTACACCTTC
TRBD1	many	TRBV29-1	TRBJ1-2	12	CSVDEGAFGYTF	TGCAGCGTTGACGAGGGGGCATTCGGCTACACCTTC
-	-	TRBV7-9	TRBJ1-5	13	CASSLRFNQPQHF	TGTGCCAGCAGCTTAAGGTTCAATCAGCCCCAGCATTTT
TRBD1	many	TRBV7-2	TRBJ1-1	14	CASSLTGGRTEAFF	TGTGCCAGCAGTTTGACAGGGGGTAGGACTGAAGCTTTCTTT
-	once	TRBV6-5	TRBJ1-4	14	CASSYVGRNEKLFF	TGTGCCAGCAGTTATGTGGGGAGGAATGAAAAACTGTTTTTT
TRBD1	-	TRBV6-1	TRBJ1-2	14	CASSPPGQGGTYTF	TGTGCCAGCAGCCCCCCCGGACAGGGGGGTACCTACACCTTC
TRBD1	few	TRBV12-3/TRBV12-4	TRBJ1-3	15	CASSLGRGLGNTIYF	TGTGCCAGCAGTTTAGGCAGGGGGCTCGGAAACACCATATATTTT
-	once	TRBV29-1	TRBJ1-5	13	CSGGAGGNQPQHF	TGCAGTGGAGGGGCAGGGGGCAATCAGCCCCAGCATTTT
-	-	TRBV12-3/TRBV12-4	TRBJ1-5	14	CASSLSRSNQPQHF	TGTGCCAGCAGTTTATCCAGGAGCAATCAGCCCCAGCATTTT
TRBD1	once	TRBV7-2	TRBJ1-5	13	CASSPTGVSPQHF	TGTGCCAGCAGCCCTACAGGGGTATCACCCCAGCATTTT
-	many	TRBV10-2	TRBJ2-7	13	CASRQTVSYEQYF	TGCGCCAGCAGGCAGACGGTCTCCTACGAGCAGTACTTC
-	-	TRBV14	TRBJ2-2	15	CASSQASGNTGELFF	TGTGCCAGCAGCCAAGCGTCAGGGAACACCGGGGAGCTGTTTTTT
TRBD1	-	TRBV20-1	TRBJ2-7	13	CSEEGASSYEQYF	TGCAGTGAAGAGGGGGCGAGCTCCTACGAGCAGTACTTC
TRBD1	-	TRBV7-9	TRBJ1-6	18	CASSSSIGGQGANSPLHF	TGTGCCAGCAGCTCCTCAATTGGGGGCCAGGGGGCTAATTCACCCCTCCACTTT
-	few	TRBV5-1	TRBJ1-1	15	CASSPTTAMNTEAFF	TGCGCCAGCAGCCCGACGACAGCGATGAACACTGAAGCTTTCTTT
-	many	TRBV19	TRBJ1-5	14	CASTYSVQGPPQHF	TGTGCCAGTACATACTCAGTCCAGGGACCGCCCCAGCATTTT
TRBD2	-	TRBV11-2	TRBJ2-7	17	CASRPGLAGVQGHEQYF	TGTGCCAGCAGACCGGGACTAGCGGGAGTCCAGGGCCACGAGCAGTACTTC
TRBD1	-	TRBV2	TRBJ1-1	15	CASSVRGQGLTEAFF	TGTGCCAGCAGCGTACGAGGACAGGGGTTGACTGAAGCTTTCTTT
-	-	TRBV29-1	TRBJ1-6	13	CSVTWGKDSPLHF	TGCAGCGTTACTTGGGGGAAGGATTCACCCCTCCACTTT
-	-	TRBV5-1	TRBJ1-3	16	CASSLDGTSSGNTIYF	TGCGCCAGCAGCTTGGACGGGACTTCCTCTGGAAACACCATATATTTT
TRBD1	-	TRBV10-3	TRBJ1-3	15	CATRQGTHGGNTIYF	TGTGCCACCCGACAGGGTACACATGGAGGAAACACCATATATTTT
TRBD1	-	TRBV2	TRBJ1-2	13	CAISGDRGYGYTF	TGTGCCATCAGTGGTGACAGGGGGTATGGCTACACCTTC
-	-	TRBV20-1	TRBJ1-1	12	CSATGRNTEAFF	TGCAGTGCAACCGGCAGGAACACTGAAGCTTTCTTT
TRBD2	-	TRBV5-6	TRBJ2-3	16	CASSTFRLAGVDTQYF	TGTGCCAGCAGCACATTCCGACTAGCGGGAGTAGATACGCAGTATTTC
-	-	TRBV7-6	TRBJ2-5	16	CASSLGGTLYQETQYF	TGTGCCAGCAGCTTAGGCGGGACACTGTACCAAGAGACCCAGTACTTC
-	-	TRBV7-8	TRBJ1-5	15	CASSSLDRPRQPQHF	TGTGCCAGCAGCAGCCTTGACAGGCCGAGACAGCCCCAGCATTTT
-	-	TRBV9	TRBJ2-7	12	CASVESQAEQYF	TGTGCCAGCGTTGAAAGTCAAGCCGAGCAGTACTTC
-	few	TRBV9	TRBJ1-3	20	CASSVALSWGTDHSGNTIYF	TGTGCCAGCAGCGTAGCCCTGAGTTGGGGGACGGACCACTCTGGAAACACCATATATTTT
-	few	TRBV7-9	TRBJ1-6	15	CASSRGRSYNSPLHF	TGTGCCAGCAGCCGGGGAAGGTCCTATAATTCACCCCTCCACTTT
-	many	TRBV29-1	TRBJ2-7	12	CSVTGGVYEQYF	TGCAGCGTAACAGGGGGGGTCTACGAGCAGTACTTC
-	-	TRBV20-1	TRBJ2-5	12	CSALQGSETQHF	TGCAGTGCTTTACAGGGATCAGAGACCCAGCACTTC
TRBD1	-	TRBV7-2	TRBJ2-7	18	CASSLVPGQGLNNYEQYF	TGTGCCAGCAGCTTAGTTCCGGGACAGGGCCTGAACAACTACGAGCAGTACTTC
TRBD1	many	TRBV20-1	TRBJ2-7	12	CSASDRVREQYF	TGCAGTGCTTCGGACAGGGTACGCGAGCAGTACTTC
-	many	TRBV10-2	TRBJ1-1	13	CASSGLAGTEAFF	TGCGCCAGCAGTGGGTTGGCGGGGACTGAAGCTTTCTTT
-	many	TRBV9	TRBJ1-5	13	CASSAQGGQPQHF	TGTGCCAGCAGCGCACAGGGAGGACAGCCCCAGCATTTT
-	-	TRBV6-4	TRBJ1-5	18	CASSDSPWRRYYNQPQHF	TGTGCCAGCAGTGACTCCCCCTGGAGGAGGTATTACAATCAGCCCCAGCATTTT
-	few	TRBV5-1	TRBJ1-2	13	CASSLKSGFGYTF	TGCGCCAGCAGCTTGAAGTCGGGCTTTGGCTACACCTTC
-	many	TRBV6-6	TRBJ1-5	13	CASSSGTVSRQHF	TGTGCCAGCAGTTCAGGGACGGTCTCTCGCCAGCATTTT
-	-	TRBV29-1	TRBJ1-1	10	CRAVGNEAFF	TGCAGAGCCGTGGGGAATGAAGCTTTCTTT
TRBD1	-	TRBV5-1	TRBJ1-1	15	CASSDRDRGNTEAFF	TGCGCCAGCAGCGACCGGGACAGGGGGAACACTGAAGCTTTCTTT
-	few	TRBV5-1	TRBJ1-1	13	CASSLGHTTEAFF	TGCGCCAGCAGCTTAGGACACACCACTGAAGCTTTCTTT
-	-	TRBV5-1	TRBJ2-7	15	CASSLDREASYEQYF	TGCGCCAGCAGCTTGGACAGGGAGGCTTCCTACGAGCAGTACTTC
-	-	TRBV7-4	TRBJ1-2	15	CASSISLDRNYGYTF	TGTGCCAGCAGCATATCTCTGGACAGAAACTATGGCTACACCTTC
-	-	TRBV7-2	TRBJ1-6	14	CASSRAGGPSPLHF	TGTGCCAGCAGCCGGGCAGGAGGGCCTTCACCCCTCCACTTT
-	-	TRBV12-3/TRBV12-4	TRBJ1-1	14	CASSPPYPPGKAFF	TGTGCCAGCAGCCCTCCTTACCCCCCGGGAAAAGCTTTCTTT